Below, one T cell receptor (beta chain) is given with its context. Germline lookup yields CDR1 SQVTM and CDR2 ANQGSEA. This CDR3 contains 14 residues. V gave up 6 bases and J gave up 2 bases; unmatched junction bases: 10. This sample is drawn from a study of control samples from healthy donors and cancer patients. Profiled with immunoSEQ multiplex PCR; TCRdb holds only in-frame clones, not every one. Seen here are some 130,000 clones, more than 80% observed once, and the top ten hold around 2.5%. The chain joins TRBV29-1 to TRBJ2-7; 7 positions match TRBD2. The receptor's source is a man aged 35 to 55 in good health. The sample consisted of blood. CDR3 in DNA: TGCAGCGTCCCGGGGGGACGGTTAGCCTACGAGCAGTACTTC. Residues: CSVPGGRLAYEQYF.